The sequence of this TCR beta chain was determined in a study of T cells after yellow fever vaccination. Turning to the study itself: In the case of low-cell-number fractions, SMART-Seq v4 Ultra Low Input was used for preparation. Study results and caveats: The study found a weaker secondary response that peaked faster, day 5 versus 15.

TCRdb redid the calling of the 5' RACE reads with MiXCR, one entry per CDR3 protein. In the table there are over 150,000 distinct CDR3 sequences, approximately 6.2% of which are singletons. This clonotype was seen at least ten times. The antigen is undetermined. This CDR3 has 15 amino acids. V lost 6 bases to trimming and J lost 5 bases, with 17 bases between them. The germline V gene encodes CDR1 MDHEN and CDR2 SYDVKM. The V gene is TRBV28, the J gene TRBJ2-1; D perhaps matches TRBD1 (6 bases). Material: CD4+ T cells sorted from PBMCs, obtained on the day of the first yellow fever vaccination. This TCR derives from a man aged 18-30 years who received the YFV17D yellow fever vaccine. CDR3 loop: CASSTGQIINNEQFF. The DNA for the CDR3 is TGTGCCAGCAGCACAGGACAGATTATTAACAATGAGCAGTTCTTC.